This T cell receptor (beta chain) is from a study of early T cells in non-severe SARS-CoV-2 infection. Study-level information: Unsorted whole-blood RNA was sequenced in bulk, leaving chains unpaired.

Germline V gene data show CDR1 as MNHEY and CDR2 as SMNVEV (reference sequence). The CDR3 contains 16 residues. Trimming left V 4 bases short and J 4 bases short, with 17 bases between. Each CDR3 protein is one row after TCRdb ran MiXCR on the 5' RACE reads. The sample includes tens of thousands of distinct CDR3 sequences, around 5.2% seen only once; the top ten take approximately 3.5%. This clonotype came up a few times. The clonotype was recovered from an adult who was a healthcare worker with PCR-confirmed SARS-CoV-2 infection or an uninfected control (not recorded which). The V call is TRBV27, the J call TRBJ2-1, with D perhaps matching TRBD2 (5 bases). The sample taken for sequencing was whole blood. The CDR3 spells CASSSRLARSYNEQFF. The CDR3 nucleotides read TGTGCCAGCAGTTCGCGGCTAGCACGTTCGTACAATGAGCAGTTCTTC.